This T cell receptor (beta chain) appears in the sequencing data of a study of T-cell reconstitution after alpha-beta-depleted transplantation in children. Germline V CDR1 and CDR2: SGHRS, YFSETQ. Losses at the gene ends were 5 bases for V and 0 bases for J; bases not matched to a gene: 11. There are 17 residues in the CDR3. The library targeted TCRbeta and was prepared with unique molecular identifiers. TCRdb reprocessed the PCR reads with MiXCR, giving one entry per CDR3 protein. This table has hundreds of thousands of distinct CDR3 sequences, 10% to 15% appearing once. This rearrangement joins TRBV5-1 to TRBJ2-1, with TRBD1 matching 7 bases. Sequencing used PBMCs, mostly from graft donor cells, obtained 360 days after TCRalphabeta/CD19-depleted stem cell transplant. The receptor was isolated from a male patient under 18 who had a stem cell transplant for acute myeloid leukemia, so the T cells may come from the graft donor. CDR3 in DNA: TGCGCCAGCAGACTCCGACAGGGACCATACTCCTACAATGAGCAGTTCTTC. Encoded protein: CASRLRQGPYSYNEQFF.